The 10 T cell receptor beta chains below come from one sample, sequenced in a study of blood T cell repertoires in COVID-19. Using immunoSEQ multiplex PCR, the repertoire was profiled, and TCRdb retains in-frame clones only, with some absent. The repertoire includes approximately 68,000 clones, about nine tenths of them detected once, and approximately 7% sits in the top ten. Sequencing input: peripheral blood. Receptors originate from a man aged 50-59 years with active COVID-19.

This chain links TRBV30 with TRBJ2-1; 11 bases fit TRBD2. Germline CDR1 reads GTSNPN; CDR2 reads SVGIG (reference sequence). The CDR3 has 15 residues. Trimming cost V 1 base and J 4 bases; bases outside gene matches: 3. Here the CDR3 DNA reads TGTGCCTGGAGTGGACTAGCGGGGTTTTACAATGAGCAGTTCTTC. It is translated as CAWSGLAGFYNEQFF.

The genes are TRBV13 and TRBJ2-3, with 7 bases fitting TRBD1. The ends lost 6 bases at V and 2 bases at J; junction bases unmatched: 5. The CDR3 contains 14 residues. Germline CDR1 reads PRHDT; CDR2 reads FYEKMQ (reference sequence). CDR3 loop: CASRTGTDTDTQYF. CDR3 nucleotides: TGTGCCAGCAGGACTGGGACAGACACAGATACGCAGTATTTT.

The chain joins TRBV5-1 to TRBJ1-2, with 7 bases lining up with TRBD1. The ends lost 3 bases at V and 3 bases at J; junction bases unmatched: 5. The germline gives CDR1 SGHRS, CDR2 YFSETQ. CDR3 length equals 14 residues. The CDR3 coding sequence is TGCGCCAGCAGCTCGGCGACAGGGTACTATGGCTACACCTTC. Its protein is CASSSATGYYGYTF.

The chain carries TRBV9 and TRBJ2-2, with 7 bases fitting TRBD2. CDR1 and CDR2 from the germline V gene are SGDLS and YYNGEE. The CDR3 is 14 amino acids. Germline trimming cut 5 bases from V and 0 bases from J; bases unmatched to any gene: 1. DNA of the CDR3: TGTGCCAGCAGACTAGCGACGAACACCGGGGAGCTGTTTTTT. This sequence encodes CASRLATNTGELFF.

V is TRBV5-1 and J is TRBJ2-7, with TRBD2 matching over 14 bases. The CDR3 totals 15 residues. Unmatched junction bases numbered 3, after V lost 4 bases and J lost 3 bases. Germline V gene data show CDR1 as SGHRS and CDR2 as YFSETQ. CDR3 sequence reads: CASSVGLAGVYEQYF. For the CDR3, the DNA is TGCGCCAGCAGCGTGGGACTAGCGGGAGTCTACGAGCAGTACTTC.

V and J are TRBV5-6 and TRBJ1-1; 8 nucleotides line up with TRBD1. The length of the CDR3 is 13 residues. V shed 4 bases and J 4 bases; nucleotides not matched to a gene: 3. CDR1 SGHDT and CDR2 YYEEEE come from the germline V gene. CDR3 nucleotide sequence: TGTGCCAGCAGCCTCACAGGGGGCACTGAAGCTTTCTTT. As protein: CASSLTGGTEAFF.

The chain links TRBV6-5 to TRBJ2-5; D gene ambiguous. The CDR3 loop spans 11 amino acids. V was trimmed by 2 bases and J by 13 bases, leaving 11 bases between them. CDR1 and CDR2 (germline): MNHEY, SVGAGI. The DNA for the CDR3 is TGTGCCAGCAGTTACATGGGCACCACGTACTTC. This translates into CASSYMGTTYF.

The V call is TRBV6-5, the J call TRBJ2-7, with 9 bases lining up with TRBD1. V lost 5 bases, J lost 6 bases, and 11 bases stayed unmatched. The CDR3 is made up of 15 amino acids. Germline CDR1 MNHEY, CDR2 SVGAGI. The CDR3 reads CASSTSRTGAVEQYF. The CDR3 region has the DNA TGTGCCAGCAGTACCTCGCGGACAGGGGCCGTCGAGCAGTACTTC.

The V and J genes are TRBV19 and TRBJ1-1; no definite D call. Deletions cut 4 bases from V and 7 bases from J, with 10 bases between. This CDR3 comprises 12 residues. Per the germline V gene, CDR1 is LNHDA and CDR2 is SQIVND (reference sequence). CDR3 region: CASSSPFGEAFF. In nucleotides, the CDR3 is TGTGCCAGTAGTAGCCCTTTCGGTGAAGCTTTCTTT.

The chain is built from TRBV13 and TRBJ2-6; 7 positions agree with TRBD1. The trim removed 0 bases at V and 0 bases at J, leaving 2 bases unmatched. The CDR3 sequence is 17 residues long. Germline CDR1 is PRHDT and CDR2 is FYEKMQ (reference sequence). In nucleotides, the CDR3 is TGTGCCAGCAGCTTAGGAGGACAGGTCTCTGGGGCCAACGTCCTGACTTTC. This sequence encodes CASSLGGQVSGANVLTF.